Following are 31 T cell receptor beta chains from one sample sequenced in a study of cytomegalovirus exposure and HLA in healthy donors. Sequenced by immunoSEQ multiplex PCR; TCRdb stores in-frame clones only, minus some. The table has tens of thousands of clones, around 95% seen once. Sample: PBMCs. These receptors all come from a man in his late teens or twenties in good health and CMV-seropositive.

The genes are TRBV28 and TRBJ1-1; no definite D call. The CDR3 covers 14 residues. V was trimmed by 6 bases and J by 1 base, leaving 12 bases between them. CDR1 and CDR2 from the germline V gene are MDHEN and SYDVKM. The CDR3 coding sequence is TGTGCCAGCAGCCGAGGGAGGGAGAACACTGAAGCTTTCTTT. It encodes CASSRGRENTEAFF.

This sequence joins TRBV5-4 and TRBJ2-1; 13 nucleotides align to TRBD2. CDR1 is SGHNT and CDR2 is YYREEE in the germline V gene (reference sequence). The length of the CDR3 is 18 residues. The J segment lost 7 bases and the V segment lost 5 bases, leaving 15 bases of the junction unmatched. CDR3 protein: CASSMKLAGGPGGNEQFF. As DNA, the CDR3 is TGTGCCAGCAGTATGAAACTAGCGGGAGGGCCCGGGGGGAATGAGCAGTTCTTC. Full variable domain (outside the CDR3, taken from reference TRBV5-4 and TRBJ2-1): ETGVTQSPTHLIKTRGQQVTLRCSSQSGHNTVSWYQQALGQGPQFIFQYYREEENGRGNFPPRFSGLQFPNYSSELNVNALELDDSALYLCASSMKLAGGPGGNEQFFGPGTRLTVL.

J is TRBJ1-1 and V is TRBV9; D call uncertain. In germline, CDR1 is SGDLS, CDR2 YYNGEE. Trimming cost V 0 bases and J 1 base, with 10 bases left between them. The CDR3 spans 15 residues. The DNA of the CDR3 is TGTGCCAGCAGCGTAGACGCGATTGGGAACACTGAAGCTTTCTTT. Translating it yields CASSVDAIGNTEAFF. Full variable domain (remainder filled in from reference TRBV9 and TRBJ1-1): DSGVTQTPKHLITATGQRVTLRCSPRSGDLSVYWYQQSLDQGLQFLIQYYNGEERAKGNILERFSAQQFPDLHSELNLSSLELGDSALYFCASSVDAIGNTEAFFGQGTRLTVV.

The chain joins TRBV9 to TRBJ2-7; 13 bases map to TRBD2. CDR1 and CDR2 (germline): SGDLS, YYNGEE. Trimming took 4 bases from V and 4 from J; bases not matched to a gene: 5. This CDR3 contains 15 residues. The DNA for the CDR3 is TGTGCCAGCAGCCTTGGGACTAGCGGGGAATACGAGCAGTACTTC. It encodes CASSLGTSGEYEQYF.

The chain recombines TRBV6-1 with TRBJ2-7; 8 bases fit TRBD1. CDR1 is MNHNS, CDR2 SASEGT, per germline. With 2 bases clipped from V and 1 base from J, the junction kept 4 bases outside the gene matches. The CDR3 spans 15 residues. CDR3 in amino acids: CASSEPDRASYEQYF. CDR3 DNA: TGTGCCAGCAGTGAACCGGACAGGGCTTCCTACGAGCAGTACTTC.

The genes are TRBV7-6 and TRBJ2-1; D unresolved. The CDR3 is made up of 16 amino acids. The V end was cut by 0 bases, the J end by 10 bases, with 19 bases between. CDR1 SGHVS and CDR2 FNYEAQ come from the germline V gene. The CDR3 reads CASSLAVAREAVEQFF. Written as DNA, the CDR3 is TGTGCCAGCAGCTTAGCAGTTGCACGAGAAGCCGTCGAGCAGTTCTTC.

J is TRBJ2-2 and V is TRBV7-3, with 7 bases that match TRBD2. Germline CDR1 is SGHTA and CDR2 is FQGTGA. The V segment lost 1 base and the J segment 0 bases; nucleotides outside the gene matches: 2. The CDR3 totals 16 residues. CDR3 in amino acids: CASSLSAGANTGELFF. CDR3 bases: TGTGCCAGCAGCTTAAGTGCGGGGGCGAACACCGGGGAGCTGTTTTTT.

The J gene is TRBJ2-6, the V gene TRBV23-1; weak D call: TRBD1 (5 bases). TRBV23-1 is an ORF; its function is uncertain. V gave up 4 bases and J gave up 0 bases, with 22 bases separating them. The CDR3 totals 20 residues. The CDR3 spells CASSPLSYTQAHSGANVLTF. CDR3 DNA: TGCGCCAGCAGTCCCCTTTCATACACACAGGCTCACTCTGGGGCCAACGTCCTGACTTTC.

The CDR3 is CASSLVQGNEQYF. For the CDR3, the DNA is TGCGCCAGCAGCCTTGTCCAGGGAAACGAGCAGTACTTC. The chain combines TRBV4-1 with TRBJ2-7; D possibly corresponds to TRBD1 (5 bases). Germline V gene data show CDR1 as MGHRA and CDR2 as YSYEKL. Trimming removed 4 bases at V and 5 bases at J, with 12 bases between. The CDR3 is 13 amino acids.

CDR3 region: CASSLFGGGSPLHF. DNA of the CDR3: TGTGCCAGCAGCCTCTTCGGGGGGGGTTCACCCCTCCACTTT. The rearrangement uses TRBV2 and TRBJ1-6; a possible D gene is TRBD1 (5 bases). The CDR3 consists of 14 residues. Germline V gene data show CDR1 as SNHLY and CDR2 as FYNNEI. Trimming took off 6 bases at V and 9 bases at J, with 15 bases between the two ends. The full variable domain, rest sourced from reference TRBV2 and TRBJ1-6, is EPEVTQTPSHQVTQMGQEVILRCVPISNHLYFYWYRQILGQKVEFLVSFYNNEISEKSEIFDDQFSVERPDGSNFTLKIRSTKLEDSAMYFCASSLFGGGSPLHFGNGTRLTVT.

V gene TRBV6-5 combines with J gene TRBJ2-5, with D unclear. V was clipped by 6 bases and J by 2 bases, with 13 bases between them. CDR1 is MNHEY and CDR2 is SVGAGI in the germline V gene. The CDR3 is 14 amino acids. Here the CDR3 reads CASRSIQRQETQYF. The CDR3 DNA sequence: TGTGCCAGCAGATCTATCCAACGACAAGAGACCCAGTACTTC.

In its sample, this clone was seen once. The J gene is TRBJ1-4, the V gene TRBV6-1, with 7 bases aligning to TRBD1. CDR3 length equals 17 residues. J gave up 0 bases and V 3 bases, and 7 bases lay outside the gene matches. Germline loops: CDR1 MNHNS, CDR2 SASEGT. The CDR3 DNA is TGTGCCAGCAGTGACCTCCCCGACAGGGCAACTAATGAAAAACTGTTTTTT. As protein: CASSDLPDRATNEKLFF.

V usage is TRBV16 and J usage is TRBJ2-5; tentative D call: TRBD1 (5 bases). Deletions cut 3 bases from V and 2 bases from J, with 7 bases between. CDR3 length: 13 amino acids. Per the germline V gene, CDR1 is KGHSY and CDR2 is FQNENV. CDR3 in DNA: TGTGCCAGCAGCCAGACAGTACAAGAGACCCAGTACTTC. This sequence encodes CASSQTVQETQYF.

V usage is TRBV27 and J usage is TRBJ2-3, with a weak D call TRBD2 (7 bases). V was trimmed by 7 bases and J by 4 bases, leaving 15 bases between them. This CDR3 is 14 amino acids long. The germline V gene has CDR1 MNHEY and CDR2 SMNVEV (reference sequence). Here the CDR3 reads CASKWGGASDTQYF. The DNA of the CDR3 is TGTGCCAGCAAATGGGGGGGCGCATCAGATACGCAGTATTTT.

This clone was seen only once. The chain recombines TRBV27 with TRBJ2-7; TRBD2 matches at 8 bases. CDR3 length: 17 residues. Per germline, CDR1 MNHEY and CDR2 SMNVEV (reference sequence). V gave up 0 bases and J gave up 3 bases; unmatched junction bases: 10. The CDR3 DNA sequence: TGTGCCAGCAGTTTATCGGCGTACGTCACTAGCGGCTACGAGCAGTACTTC. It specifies CASSLSAYVTSGYEQYF.

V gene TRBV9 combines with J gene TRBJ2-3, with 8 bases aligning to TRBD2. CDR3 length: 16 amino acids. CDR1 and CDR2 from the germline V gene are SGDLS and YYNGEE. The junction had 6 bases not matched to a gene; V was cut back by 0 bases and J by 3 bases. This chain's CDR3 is CASSVGASGGTDTQYF. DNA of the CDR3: TGTGCCAGCAGCGTAGGAGCCAGCGGGGGTACAGATACGCAGTATTTT.

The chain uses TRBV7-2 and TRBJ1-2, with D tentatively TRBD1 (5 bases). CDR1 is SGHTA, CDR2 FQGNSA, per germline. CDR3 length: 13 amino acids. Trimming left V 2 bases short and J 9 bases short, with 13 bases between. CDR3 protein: CASSLSRERSYTF. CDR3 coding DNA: TGTGCCAGCAGCTTATCCAGGGAAAGAAGCTACACCTTC. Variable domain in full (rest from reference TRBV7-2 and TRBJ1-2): GAGVSQSPSNKVTEKGKDVELRCDPISGHTALYWYRQSLGQGLEFLIYFQGNSAPDKSGLPSDRFSAERTGGSVSTLTIQRTQQEDSAVYLCASSLSRERSYTFGSGTRLTVV.

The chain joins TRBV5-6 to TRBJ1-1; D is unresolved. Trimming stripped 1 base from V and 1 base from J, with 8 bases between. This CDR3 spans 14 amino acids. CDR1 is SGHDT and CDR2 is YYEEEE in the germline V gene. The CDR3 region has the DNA TGTGCCAGCAGCTTGTCTTCAGGGAACACTGAAGCTTTCTTT. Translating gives CASSLSSGNTEAFF.

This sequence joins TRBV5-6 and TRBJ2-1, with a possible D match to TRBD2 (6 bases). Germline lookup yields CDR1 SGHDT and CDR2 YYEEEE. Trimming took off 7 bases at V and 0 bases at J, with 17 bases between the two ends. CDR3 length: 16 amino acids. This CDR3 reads CASREQRGTSYNEQFF. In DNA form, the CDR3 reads TGTGCCAGCCGCGAGCAACGGGGGACCTCCTACAATGAGCAGTTCTTC.

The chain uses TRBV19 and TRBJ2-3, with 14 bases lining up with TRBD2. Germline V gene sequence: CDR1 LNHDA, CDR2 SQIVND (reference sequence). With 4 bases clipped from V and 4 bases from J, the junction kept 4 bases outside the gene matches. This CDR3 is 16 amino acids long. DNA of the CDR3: TGTGCCAGTAGTAATGGACTAGCGGGAGGTCCAGATACGCAGTATTTT. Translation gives CASSNGLAGGPDTQYF. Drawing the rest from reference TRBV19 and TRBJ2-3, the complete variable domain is DGGITQSPKYLFRKEGQNVTLSCEQNLNHDAMYWYRQDPGQGLRLIYYSQIVNDFQKGDIAEGYSVSREKKESFPLTVTSAQKNPTAFYLCASSNGLAGGPDTQYFGPGTRLTVL.

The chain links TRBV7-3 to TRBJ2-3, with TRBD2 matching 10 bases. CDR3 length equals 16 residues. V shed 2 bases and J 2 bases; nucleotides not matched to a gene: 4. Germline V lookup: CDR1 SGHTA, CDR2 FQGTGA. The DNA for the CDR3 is TGTGCCAGCAGCTTAGCTAGCGGGGGACCCACAGATACGCAGTATTTT. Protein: CASSLASGGPTDTQYF.

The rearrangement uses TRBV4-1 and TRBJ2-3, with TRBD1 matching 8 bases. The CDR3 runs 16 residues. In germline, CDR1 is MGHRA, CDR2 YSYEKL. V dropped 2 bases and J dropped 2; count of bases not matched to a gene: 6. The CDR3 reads CASSQRRQGNTDTQYF. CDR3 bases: TGCGCCAGCAGCCAACGCCGACAGGGGAACACAGATACGCAGTATTTT.

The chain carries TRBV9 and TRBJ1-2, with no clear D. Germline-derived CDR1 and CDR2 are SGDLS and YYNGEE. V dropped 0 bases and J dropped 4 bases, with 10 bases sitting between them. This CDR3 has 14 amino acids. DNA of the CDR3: TGTGCCAGCAGCGTAGATCTGGGAGCCTATGGCTACACCTTC. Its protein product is CASSVDLGAYGYTF.

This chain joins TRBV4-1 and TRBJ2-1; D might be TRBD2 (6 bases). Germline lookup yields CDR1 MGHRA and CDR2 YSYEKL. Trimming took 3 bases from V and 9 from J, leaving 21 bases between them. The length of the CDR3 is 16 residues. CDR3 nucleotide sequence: TGCGCCAGCAGCCAGGGAGGCACCGAACTTTTCATTGAGCAGTTCTTC. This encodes CASSQGGTELFIEQFF.

CDR3 protein: CASSSDTAYGYTF. The CDR3 DNA is TGTGCCAGCAGCTCGGACACGGCGTATGGCTACACCTTC. The chain has TRBV5-4 and TRBJ1-2; possible D gene TRBD1, 5 bases. The length of the CDR3 is 13 residues. V gave up 3 bases and J gave up 5 bases, with 11 bases separating them. In germline, CDR1 is SGHNT, CDR2 YYREEE (reference sequence).

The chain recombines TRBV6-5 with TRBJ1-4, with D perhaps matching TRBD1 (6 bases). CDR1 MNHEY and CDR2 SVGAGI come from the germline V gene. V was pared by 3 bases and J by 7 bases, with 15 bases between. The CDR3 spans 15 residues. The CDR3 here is CASSYWTAGVEKLFF. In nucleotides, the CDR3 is TGTGCCAGCAGTTATTGGACAGCCGGGGTTGAAAAACTGTTTTTT.

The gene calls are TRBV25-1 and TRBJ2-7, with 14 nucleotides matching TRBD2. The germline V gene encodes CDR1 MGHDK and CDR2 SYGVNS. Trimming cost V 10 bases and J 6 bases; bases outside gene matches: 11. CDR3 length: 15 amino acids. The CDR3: CATTSGRGALREQYF. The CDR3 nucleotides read TGTGCCACGACTAGCGGGAGGGGAGCACTACGCGAGCAGTACTTC.

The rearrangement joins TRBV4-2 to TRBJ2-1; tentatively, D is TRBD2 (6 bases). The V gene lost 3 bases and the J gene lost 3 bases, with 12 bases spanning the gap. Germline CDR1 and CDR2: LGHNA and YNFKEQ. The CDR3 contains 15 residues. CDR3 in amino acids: CASSQDLADYNEQFF. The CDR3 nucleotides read TGTGCCAGCAGCCAGGATTTAGCGGACTACAATGAGCAGTTCTTC.

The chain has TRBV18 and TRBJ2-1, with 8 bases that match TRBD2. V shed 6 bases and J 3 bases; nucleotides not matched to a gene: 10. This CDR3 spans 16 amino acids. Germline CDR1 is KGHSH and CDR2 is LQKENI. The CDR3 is CASSTGASGLYNEQFF. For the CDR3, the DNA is TGTGCCAGCTCGACCGGGGCTAGCGGGCTCTACAATGAGCAGTTCTTC.

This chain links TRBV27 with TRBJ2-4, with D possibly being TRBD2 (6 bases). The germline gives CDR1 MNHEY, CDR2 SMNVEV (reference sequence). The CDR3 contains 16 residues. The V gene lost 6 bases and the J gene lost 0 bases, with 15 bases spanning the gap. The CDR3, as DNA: TGTGCCAGCAGCGGGGAGGCAATTCTAGCCAAAAACATTCAGTACTTC. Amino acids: CASSGEAILAKNIQYF.

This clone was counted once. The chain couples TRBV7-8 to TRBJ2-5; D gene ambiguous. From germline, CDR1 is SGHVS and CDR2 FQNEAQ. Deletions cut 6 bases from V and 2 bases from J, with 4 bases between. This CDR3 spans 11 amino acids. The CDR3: CASRQQETQYF. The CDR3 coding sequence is TGTGCCAGCAGGCAGCAAGAGACCCAGTACTTC.